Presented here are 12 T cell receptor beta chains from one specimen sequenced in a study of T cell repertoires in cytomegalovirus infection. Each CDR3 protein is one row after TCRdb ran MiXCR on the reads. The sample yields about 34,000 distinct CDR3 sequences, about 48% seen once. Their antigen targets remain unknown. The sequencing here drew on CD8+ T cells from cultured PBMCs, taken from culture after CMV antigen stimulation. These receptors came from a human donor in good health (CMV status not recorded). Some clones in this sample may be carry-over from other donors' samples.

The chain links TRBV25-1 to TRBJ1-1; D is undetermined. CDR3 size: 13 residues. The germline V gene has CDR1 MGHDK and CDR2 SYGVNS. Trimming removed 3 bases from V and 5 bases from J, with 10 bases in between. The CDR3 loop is CASSDPTGTEAFF. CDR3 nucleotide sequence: TGTGCCAGCAGTGACCCAACGGGGACTGAAGCTTTCTTT.

As DNA, the CDR3 is TGTGCCAGCACAGCCCTCTCTACCTACGAGCAGTACTTC. Its translation: CASTALSTYEQYF. V usage is TRBV28 and J usage is TRBJ2-7; D remains ambiguous. V was pared by 7 bases and J by 2 bases, with 12 bases between. CDR1 is MDHEN, CDR2 SYDVKM, per germline. The CDR3 has 13 amino acids.

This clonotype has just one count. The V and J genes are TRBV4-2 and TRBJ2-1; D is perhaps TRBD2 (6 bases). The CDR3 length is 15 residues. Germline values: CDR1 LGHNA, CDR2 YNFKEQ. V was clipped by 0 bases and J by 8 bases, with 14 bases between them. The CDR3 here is CASSQEGLAFDEQFF. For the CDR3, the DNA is TGTGCCAGCAGCCAAGAGGGTCTAGCGTTCGATGAGCAGTTCTTC.

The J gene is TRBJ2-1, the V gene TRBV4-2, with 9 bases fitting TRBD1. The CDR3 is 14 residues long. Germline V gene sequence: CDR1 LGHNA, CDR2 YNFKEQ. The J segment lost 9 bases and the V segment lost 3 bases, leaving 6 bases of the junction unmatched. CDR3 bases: TGTGCCAGCAGCCATCCCGGGACAGGGACTGAGCAGTTCTTC. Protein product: CASSHPGTGTEQFF.

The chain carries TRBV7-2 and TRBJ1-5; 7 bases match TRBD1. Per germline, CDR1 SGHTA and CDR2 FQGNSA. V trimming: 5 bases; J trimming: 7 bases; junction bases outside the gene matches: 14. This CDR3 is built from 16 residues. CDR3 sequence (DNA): TGTGCCAGCAGCGGACGACAGGGAGAGCGGAAGCAGCCCCAGCATTTT. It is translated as CASSGRQGERKQPQHF.

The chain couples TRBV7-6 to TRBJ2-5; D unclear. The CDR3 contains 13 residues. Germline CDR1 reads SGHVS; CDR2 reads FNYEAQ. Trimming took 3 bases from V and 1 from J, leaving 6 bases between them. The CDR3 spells CASSFGSQETQYF. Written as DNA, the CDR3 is TGTGCCAGCAGCTTTGGCAGCCAAGAGACCCAGTACTTC.

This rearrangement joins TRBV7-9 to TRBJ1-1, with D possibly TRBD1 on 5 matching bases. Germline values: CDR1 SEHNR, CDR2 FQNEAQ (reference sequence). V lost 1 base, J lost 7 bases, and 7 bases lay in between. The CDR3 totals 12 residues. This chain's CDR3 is CASSLGGSEAFF. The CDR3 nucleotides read TGTGCCAGCAGCTTAGGGGGGAGTGAAGCTTTCTTT.

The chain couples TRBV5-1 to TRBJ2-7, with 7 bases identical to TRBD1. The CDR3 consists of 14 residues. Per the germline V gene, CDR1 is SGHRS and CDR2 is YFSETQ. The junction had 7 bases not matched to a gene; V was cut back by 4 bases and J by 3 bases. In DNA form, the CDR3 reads TGCGCCAGCAGCCTGACAGGGAGTGGCTACGAGCAGTACTTC. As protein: CASSLTGSGYEQYF.

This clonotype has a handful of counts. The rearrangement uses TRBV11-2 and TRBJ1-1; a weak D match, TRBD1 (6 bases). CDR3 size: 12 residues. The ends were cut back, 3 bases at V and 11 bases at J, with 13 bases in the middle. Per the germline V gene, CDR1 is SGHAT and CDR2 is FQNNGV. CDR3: CASSFTGIWAFF. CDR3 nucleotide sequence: TGTGCCAGCAGCTTTACAGGGATTTGGGCTTTCTTT.

The CDR3 bases are TGTGCCAGCAGTTGGACTGGGGCGCGGCGTCGCGAGCAGTACTTC. It encodes CASSWTGARRREQYF. The chain employs TRBV28 and TRBJ2-7; the D call may be TRBD1 or TRBD2 (5 bases each). CDR1 MDHEN and CDR2 SYDVKM come from the germline V gene. The CDR3 length is 15 residues. With 4 bases removed from V and 6 bases from J, the gap between germline ends came to 19 bases.

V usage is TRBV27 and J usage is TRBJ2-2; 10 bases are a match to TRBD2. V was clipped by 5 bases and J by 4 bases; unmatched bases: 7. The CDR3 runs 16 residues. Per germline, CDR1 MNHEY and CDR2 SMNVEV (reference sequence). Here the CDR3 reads CASSPSGSTVTGELFF. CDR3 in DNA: TGTGCCAGCAGTCCTAGCGGGAGTACGGTCACCGGGGAGCTGTTTTTT.

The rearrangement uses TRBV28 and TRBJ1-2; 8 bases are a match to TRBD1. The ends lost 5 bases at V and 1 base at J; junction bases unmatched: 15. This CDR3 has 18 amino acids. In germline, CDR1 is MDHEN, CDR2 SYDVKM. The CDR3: CASSPPPRQGKINYGYTF. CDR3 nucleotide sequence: TGTGCCAGCAGTCCACCCCCGAGACAGGGGAAGATTAACTATGGCTACACCTTC.